The 22 T cell receptor beta chains below were found in one sample sequenced in a study of blood T cell repertoires in COVID-19. This table comes from immunoSEQ multiplex PCR, and its TCRdb copy is limited to in-frame clones, with some not included. The sample comprises roughly 300,000 clones, 87% of which are singletons, and less than 6% rests with the top ten. The material sequenced was PBMCs or T cells enriched from blood (not recorded which). The receptor set was obtained from a woman aged 25 to 39 who had recovered from COVID-19.

The chain links TRBV19 to TRBJ1-5; D unclear. The ends were cut back, 5 bases at V and 3 bases at J, with 8 bases in the middle. Germline V gives CDR1 LNHDA, CDR2 SQIVND (reference sequence). CDR3 length equals 13 residues. CDR3 residues: CASSRAVNQPQHF. The CDR3 region has the DNA TGTGCCAGTAGTCGAGCGGTCAATCAGCCCCAGCATTTT.

The chain uses TRBV2 and TRBJ1-4; possible D gene TRBD1, 5 bases. With 7 bases removed from V and 7 bases from J, the gap between germline ends came to 19 bases. Germline CDR1 is SNHLY and CDR2 is FYNNEI. The length of the CDR3 is 15 residues. CDR3: CASTKAGGVGEKLFF. CDR3 coding DNA: TGTGCCAGCACCAAAGCTGGGGGGGTTGGTGAAAAACTGTTTTTT. Combining the CDR3 with reference TRBV2 and TRBJ1-4 gives the whole variable domain EPEVTQTPSHQVTQMGQEVILRCVPISNHLYFYWYRQILGQKVEFLVSFYNNEISEKSEIFDDQFSVERPDGSNFTLKIRSTKLEDSAMYFCASTKAGGVGEKLFFGSGTQLSVL.

The chain has TRBV5-4 and TRBJ2-3; 7 bases agree with TRBD2. CDR1 and CDR2 (germline): SGHNT, YYREEE (reference sequence). CDR3 size: 15 residues. The ends lost 4 bases at V and 6 bases at J; junction bases unmatched: 11. The CDR3 nucleotides read TGTGCCAGCAGCCCGGGGAGACTAGCTTTGGATACGCAGTATTTT. Its protein is CASSPGRLALDTQYF.

The chain couples TRBV19 to TRBJ1-1, with D possibly matching TRBD1 (6 bases). CDR3 size: 13 residues. Trimming took off 8 bases at V and 4 bases at J, with 14 bases between the two ends. Germline-derived CDR1 and CDR2 are LNHDA and SQIVND (reference sequence). The CDR3 DNA reads TGTGCCAGTGGTTCAGGGGAAGGCACTGAAGCTTTCTTT. This translates into CASGSGEGTEAFF.

The chain uses TRBV27 and TRBJ2-1, with TRBD1 matching 7 bases. Germline CDR1 and CDR2: MNHEY and SMNVEV (reference sequence). The CDR3 contains 13 residues. J gave up 9 bases and V 6 bases, and 8 bases lay outside the gene matches. In DNA, the CDR3 is TGTGCCAGCAGGAGCGCCGGACAGGTTGAGCAGTTCTTC. Translating it yields CASRSAGQVEQFF.

The genes are TRBV7-2 and TRBJ1-1; the D gene is possibly TRBD1 (5 bases). V was trimmed by 6 bases and J by 1 base, leaving 15 bases between them. This CDR3 has 15 amino acids. Germline values: CDR1 SGHTA, CDR2 FQGNSA. The CDR3 reads CASRPGSGRNTEAFF. DNA of the CDR3: TGTGCCAGCAGGCCAGGGTCTGGTCGGAACACTGAAGCTTTCTTT.

This clone was observed a handful of times. The chain joins TRBV6-4 to TRBJ2-2, with 11 bases fitting TRBD2. V dropped 0 bases and J dropped 4; count of bases not matched to a gene: 1. The CDR3 length is 16 residues. Germline V CDR1 and CDR2: MRHNA, SNTAGT. In nucleotides, the CDR3 is TGTGCCAGCAGTGACTCTAGCGGGGGGGGCACCGGGGAGCTGTTTTTT. It specifies CASSDSSGGGTGELFF.

CDR3 sequence: CASSFYSYNEQFF. In DNA form, the CDR3 reads TGTGCCAGCAGTTTTTACAGCTACAATGAGCAGTTCTTC. This sequence joins TRBV27 and TRBJ2-1; D gene uncertain. The CDR3 is 13 amino acids. Germline lookup yields CDR1 MNHEY and CDR2 SMNVEV (reference sequence). Trimming took 3 bases from V and 3 from J, leaving 6 bases between them.

The chain carries TRBV2 and TRBJ1-4, with TRBD1 as a possible D gene (6 bases). This CDR3 has 14 residues. Germline V gene data show CDR1 as SNHLY and CDR2 as FYNNEI. V shed 6 bases and J shed 7 bases, with 15 bases lying between them. CDR3 residues: CASSPQGLGEKLFF. As DNA, the CDR3 is TGTGCCAGCAGCCCACAGGGCCTAGGTGAAAAACTGTTTTTT.

The gene calls are TRBV11-3 and TRBJ2-1; TRBD1 matches 7 bases. Losses at the gene ends were 5 bases for V and 0 bases for J; bases not matched to a gene: 7. The CDR3 runs to 16 residues. From germline, CDR1 is SGHNT and CDR2 YENEEA. CDR3 amino acids: CASSPTGTSSYNEQFF. CDR3 DNA: TGTGCCAGCAGCCCGACAGGGACGAGCTCCTACAATGAGCAGTTCTTC.

The chain couples TRBV10-3 to TRBJ1-2; D call uncertain. In germline, CDR1 is ENHRY, CDR2 SYGVKD. Trimming pared 3 bases from V and 0 bases from J, leaving 8 bases between. This CDR3 contains 14 residues. The DNA for the CDR3 is TGTGCCATCAGTGACAGCGATACTAACTATGGCTACACCTTC. The encoded protein is CAISDSDTNYGYTF.

The chain is built from TRBV4-1 and TRBJ2-1; maybe TRBD2 (7 bases). Between the trimmed V and J ends, which lost 0 bases and 8 bases, there was a span of 17 bases. Germline V gene sequence: CDR1 MGHRA, CDR2 YSYEKL. The CDR3 contains 16 residues. CDR3 amino acids: CASSQDIAGAWDEQFF. The CDR3 bases are TGCGCCAGCAGCCAAGATATTGCGGGGGCTTGGGATGAGCAGTTCTTC.

The chain has TRBV21-1 and TRBJ2-1; TRBD1 is the table's D call, not checked against the DNA. TRBV21-1 is described as a pseudogene. The CDR3 has 15 amino acids. This CDR3 reads CASSKKAPGESGQFF. The CDR3 DNA follows: TGTGCCAGCAGCAAAAAGGCCCCAGGGGAGTCCGGGCAGTTCTTC.

The chain uses TRBV7-9 and TRBJ2-5; TRBD1 is a possible D gene (6 bases). The germline gives CDR1 SEHNR, CDR2 FQNEAQ (reference sequence). V shed 5 bases and J shed 1 base, with 14 bases lying between them. The CDR3 is 15 amino acids. In nucleotides, the CDR3 is TGTGCCAGCAGCCGTTGGACAGCTTCCCAAGAGACCCAGTACTTC. Translated, it gives CASSRWTASQETQYF.

The chain uses TRBV28 and TRBJ1-5; D remains unclear. Germline CDR1 MDHEN, CDR2 SYDVKM. The V end was cut by 4 bases, the J end by 2 bases, with 3 bases between. The CDR3 loop spans 12 amino acids. For the CDR3, the DNA is TGTGCCAGCAGTTCGGGCAATCAGCCCCAGCATTTT. This encodes CASSSGNQPQHF.

The chain carries TRBV5-6 and TRBJ2-2; 9 bases agree with TRBD1. The ends lost 4 bases at V and 4 bases at J; junction bases unmatched: 5. Germline V CDR1 and CDR2: SGHDT, YYEEEE. The CDR3 extends over 15 amino acids. Here the CDR3 DNA reads TGTGCCAGCAGCCCGGACAGGGGCGCCACCGGGGAGCTGTTTTTT. Translated: CASSPDRGATGELFF.

The chain joins TRBV15 to TRBJ1-4; weak D call: TRBD1 (6 bases). CDR3 length: 15 residues. The germline V gene has CDR1 LNHNV and CDR2 YYDKDF (reference sequence). Trimming took off 0 bases at V and 7 bases at J, with 12 bases between the two ends. The CDR3 coding sequence is TGTGCCACCAGCAGAGAACAGGGTAATGCTGAAAAACTGTTTTTT. Translated: CATSREQGNAEKLFF.

This clone has just one count. This chain links TRBV5-6 with TRBJ2-7; possible D gene TRBD2, 5 bases. CDR1 is SGHDT and CDR2 is YYEEEE in the germline V gene. Trimming removed 0 bases at V and 7 bases at J, with 20 bases between. The CDR3 has 16 amino acids. The CDR3 reads CASSLAHSAKTGEQYF. CDR3 nucleotide sequence: TGTGCCAGCAGCTTGGCTCACAGTGCGAAAACGGGGGAGCAGTACTTC.

This chain links TRBV5-8 with TRBJ2-1, with 10 bases aligning to TRBD1. The CDR3 extends over 15 amino acids. After removal of 7 bases from V and 6 bases from J, the junction contained 10 bases not matched to a gene. Looked up from germline, CDR1 is SGHTS and CDR2 is YDEGEE. The DNA for the CDR3 is TGTGCCAGCGGGTCAGGGACAGGGGTTGTCAATGAGCAGTTCTTC. It specifies CASGSGTGVVNEQFF. The variable domain in full, with the rest retrieved from reference TRBV5-8 and TRBJ2-1, is EAGVTQSPTHLIKTRGQQATLRCSPISGHTSVYWYQQALGLGLQFLLWYDEGEERNRGNFPPRFSGRQFPNYSSELNVNALELEDSALYLCASGSGTGVVNEQFFGPGTRLTVL.

The chain carries TRBV4-3 and TRBJ1-2; 8 nucleotides match TRBD1. Unmatched junction bases numbered 11, after V lost 0 bases and J lost 8 bases. The CDR3 has 16 amino acids. The germline gives CDR1 LGHNA, CDR2 YSLEER. CDR3 protein: CASSQDGTDRVVGYTF. The CDR3, as DNA: TGCGCCAGCAGCCAAGATGGAACGGACAGGGTAGTCGGCTACACCTTC.

This clone was seen once. V usage is TRBV6-6 and J usage is TRBJ1-1; a weak D match, TRBD1 (5 bases). V gave up 7 bases and J gave up 3 bases, with 15 bases separating them. Germline V CDR1 and CDR2: MNHNY, SVGAGI (reference sequence). The CDR3 totals 14 residues. As DNA, the CDR3 is TGTGCCAGCAAAGGGGCAGGATGGGACACTGAAGCTTTCTTT. Translated: CASKGAGWDTEAFF.

The rearrangement links TRBV4-1 to TRBJ2-5; 7 nucleotides match TRBD2. Germline V CDR1 and CDR2: MGHRA, YSYEKL. The CDR3 consists of 16 residues. After removal of 0 bases from V and 5 bases from J, the junction contained 9 bases not matched to a gene. As DNA, the CDR3 is TGCGCCAGCAGCCAAGAGACTAGCTTTCTATGGGAGACCCAGTACTTC. Its protein is CASSQETSFLWETQYF.